This T cell receptor beta chain derives from a study of T cell clonality in common variable immunodeficiency. Study-level findings and limits: Shared TCRbeta clones were fewer between CVID subjects than controls. Common variable immunodeficiency TCR beta sequences reportedly had fewer deletions and N-nucleotide insertions. Compared with healthy controls, CVID subjects showed increased TCRbeta clonality, mostly in about a third. Links between repertoire features and CVID complications were heterogeneity-limited.

Using immunoSEQ multiplex PCR, the repertoire was profiled, and TCRdb retains in-frame clones only, with some absent. The record shows approximately 11,000 clones for this sample, with no singletons present. This CDR3 is 15 amino acids long. After removal of 4 bases from V and 5 bases from J, the junction contained 4 bases not matched to a gene. CDR1 is KGHSH, CDR2 LQKENI, per germline. In regard to this clone: Its antigen is unidentified. Read coverage stops 3 residues before the CDR3 terminus; the germline J gene supplies the remainder.

No CVID subject was ill or on immunomodulatory drugs when sampled. This receptor was obtained from a human donor with common variable immunodeficiency. Specimen: peripheral blood mononuclear cells. The chain joins TRBV18 to TRBJ2-1, with 11 positions matching TRBD2. The CDR3 is CASSLTSGKHNEQFF. Partial CDR3 DNA: TGTGCCAGCTCACTGACTAGCGGGAAACACAATGAG.